The 11 T cell receptor beta chains below all came from one sample that was sequenced in a study of T cell responses to AZD1222 COVID-19 vaccine. Generated by immunoSEQ multiplex PCR, the TCRdb table keeps only in-frame clones and is missing some. This table holds 100,000 to 150,000 clones, about 85% found once. Material: peripheral blood, obtained 28 days after the second AZD1222 dose. The receptor set was obtained from an adult who received the AZD1222 COVID-19 vaccine.

In this sample, this clone turned up once. The chain carries TRBV19 and TRBJ2-7; D is perhaps TRBD1 (6 bases). Trimming cost V 7 bases and J 3 bases, with 19 bases left between them. Germline CDR1 reads LNHDA; CDR2 reads SQIVND (reference sequence). The CDR3 is 15 amino acids. The CDR3 DNA reads as TGTGCCAGTACCTTGGGGGCAGGTCCCGGCTACGAGCAGTACTTC. It codes for CASTLGAGPGYEQYF.

This clone was recorded once. The chain combines TRBV7-3 with TRBJ1-4; possible D gene TRBD1, 5 bases. Trimming took 4 bases from V and 7 from J, leaving 13 bases between them. From germline, CDR1 is SGHTA and CDR2 FQGTGA. The CDR3 is made up of 14 amino acids. CDR3 sequence reads: CASSSGTRGEKLFF. The CDR3 bases are TGTGCCAGCAGCTCCGGGACCCGCGGTGAAAAACTGTTTTTT.

The rearrangement joins TRBV7-2 to TRBJ1-1; no clear D. V gave up 2 bases and J gave up 4 bases, with 11 bases separating them. The CDR3 sequence is 14 residues long. The germline CDR1 and CDR2 sequences are SGHTA and FQGNSA. CDR3 in DNA: TGTGCCAGCAGCTTACACGAGGGTAGCACTGAAGCTTTCTTT. Its translation is CASSLHEGSTEAFF.

The CDR3 loop is CASSPDRGYGYTF. CDR3 bases: TGTGCCAGTAGCCCAGACCGGGGGTATGGCTACACCTTC. This chain uses TRBV6-5 with TRBJ1-2, with a tentative D call TRBD1 (5 bases). The germline V gene has CDR1 MNHEY and CDR2 SVGAGI. The CDR3 spans 13 residues. With 9 bases removed from V and 5 bases from J, the gap between germline ends came to 16 bases.

The chain carries TRBV7-8 and TRBJ1-3; D is perhaps TRBD1 (6 bases). The CDR3 has 16 amino acids. The germline CDR1 and CDR2 sequences are SGHVS and FQNEAQ. Trimming removed 2 bases at V and 0 bases at J, with 11 bases between. The CDR3 sequence: CASSLWDTSSGNTIYF. CDR3 sequence (DNA): TGTGCCAGCAGCTTATGGGACACCTCCTCTGGAAACACCATATATTTT.

The chain carries TRBV4-1 and TRBJ2-1, with a tentative D call TRBD2 (5 bases). V was cut by 5 bases and J by 1 base, with 12 bases left in between. The V gene's germline CDR1 is MGHRA and CDR2 YSYEKL. The CDR3 is made up of 15 amino acids. The CDR3 is CASSSGSQSYNEQFF. As DNA, the CDR3 is TGCGCCAGCAGCTCGGGGAGCCAGTCCTACAATGAGCAGTTCTTC.

V and J are TRBV7-9 and TRBJ1-2; 9 bases map to TRBD1. The V gene's germline CDR1 is SEHNR and CDR2 FQNEAQ (reference sequence). CDR3 size: 14 residues. V lost 1 base and J lost 8; bases outside the gene matches: 5. For the CDR3, the DNA is TGTGCCAGCAGCTTAGTAGGGGGACAGGGCGGCTACACCTTC. Its translation: CASSLVGGQGGYTF. Looking up the rest from reference TRBV7-9 and TRBJ1-2 gives the full variable domain: DTGVSQNPRHKITKRGQNVTFRCDPISEHNRLYWYRQTLGQGPEFLTYFQNEAQLEKSRLLSDRFSAERPKGSFSTLEIQRTEQGDSAMYLCASSLVGGQGGYTFGSGTRLTVV.

V is TRBV19 and J is TRBJ1-1, with D perhaps matching TRBD1 (5 bases). Germline assignment: CDR1 LNHDA and CDR2 SQIVND (reference sequence). The CDR3 extends over 13 amino acids. V was clipped by 3 bases and J by 8 bases, with 13 bases between them. Here the CDR3 DNA reads TGTGCCAGTAGTATGGGATTGCAGGGAGAAGCTTTCTTT. This translates into CASSMGLQGEAFF.

V usage is TRBV30 and J usage is TRBJ2-2; tentative D call: TRBD2 (6 bases). Germline loops: CDR1 GTSNPN, CDR2 SVGIG (reference sequence). The V and J ends lost 0 bases and 6 bases respectively, with 17 bases between them. The CDR3 runs to 16 residues. The CDR3 bases are TGTGCCTGGAGTGTACTAATCTTTGGGGAGGCCGGGGAGCTGTTTTTT. It translates to CAWSVLIFGEAGELFF.

J is TRBJ2-7 and V is TRBV6-5; D is uncertain. CDR1 and CDR2 from the germline V gene are MNHEY and SVGAGI. The CDR3 has 14 residues. Trimming removed 2 bases at V and 9 bases at J, with 17 bases between. CDR3 in amino acids: CASSYGRDPTVQYF. CDR3 DNA sequence: TGTGCCAGCAGTTACGGGCGCGACCCTACCGTGCAGTACTTC.

The chain uses TRBV28 and TRBJ1-2; 9 nucleotides line up with TRBD1. Germline trimming cut 6 bases from V and 0 bases from J; bases unmatched to any gene: 5. Germline assignment: CDR1 MDHEN and CDR2 SYDVKM. The CDR3 is made up of 15 amino acids. DNA of the CDR3: TGTGCCAGCAGACAACAGGGGGCAGCTAACTATGGCTACACCTTC. Its translation: CASRQQGAANYGYTF.